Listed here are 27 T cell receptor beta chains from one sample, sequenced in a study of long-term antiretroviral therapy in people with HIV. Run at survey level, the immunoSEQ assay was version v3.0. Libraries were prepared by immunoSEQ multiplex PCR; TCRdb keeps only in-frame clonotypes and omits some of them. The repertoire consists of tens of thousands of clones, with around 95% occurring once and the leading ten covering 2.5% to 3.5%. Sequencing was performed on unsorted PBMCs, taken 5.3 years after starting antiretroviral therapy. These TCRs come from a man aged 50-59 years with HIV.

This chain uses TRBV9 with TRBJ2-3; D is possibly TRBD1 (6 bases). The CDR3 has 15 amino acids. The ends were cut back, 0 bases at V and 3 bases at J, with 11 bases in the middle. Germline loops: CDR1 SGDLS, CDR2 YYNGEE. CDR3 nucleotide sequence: TGTGCCAGCAGCGTAGAGGGAAGGGGGACAGATACGCAGTATTTT. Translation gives CASSVEGRGTDTQYF.

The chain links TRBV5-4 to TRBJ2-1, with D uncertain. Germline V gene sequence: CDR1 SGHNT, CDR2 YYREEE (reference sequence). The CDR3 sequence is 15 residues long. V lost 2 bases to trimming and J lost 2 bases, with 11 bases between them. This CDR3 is CASSFRTVTYNEQFF. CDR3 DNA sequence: TGTGCCAGCAGCTTTAGGACGGTGACCTACAATGAGCAGTTCTTC.

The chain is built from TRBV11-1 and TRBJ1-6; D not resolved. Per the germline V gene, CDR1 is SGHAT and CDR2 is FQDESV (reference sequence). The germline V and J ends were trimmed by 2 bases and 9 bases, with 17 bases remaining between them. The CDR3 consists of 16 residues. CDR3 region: CASSLSISLEVSPLHF. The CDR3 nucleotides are TGTGCCAGCAGCTTAAGTATAAGTCTCGAGGTTTCACCCCTCCACTTT.

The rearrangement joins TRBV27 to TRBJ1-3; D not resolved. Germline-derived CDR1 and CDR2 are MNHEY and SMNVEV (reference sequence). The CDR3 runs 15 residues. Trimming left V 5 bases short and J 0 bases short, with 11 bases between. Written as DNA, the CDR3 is TGTGCCAGCAGTCCCGGTCCCAGCTCTGGAAACACCATATATTTT. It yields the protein CASSPGPSSGNTIYF.

The CDR3 here is CASSTLGHTYEQYF. Here the CDR3 DNA reads TGTGCCAGCAGCACCCTGGGCCACACCTACGAGCAGTACTTC. The J gene is TRBJ2-7, the V gene TRBV21-1; the table's D call TRBD1 went unverified against the DNA. TRBV21-1 is termed a pseudogene. There are 14 residues in the CDR3.

The DNA of the CDR3 is TGTGCCAGCACCCCCGGGACTAGCACTTACAATGAGCAGTTCTTC. Translation: CASTPGTSTYNEQFF. The J gene is TRBJ2-1, the V gene TRBV27; the match to TRBD2 covers 9 bases. With 7 bases clipped from V and 4 bases from J, the junction kept 8 bases outside the gene matches. The CDR3 consists of 15 residues. Germline V lookup: CDR1 MNHEY, CDR2 SMNVEV (reference sequence).

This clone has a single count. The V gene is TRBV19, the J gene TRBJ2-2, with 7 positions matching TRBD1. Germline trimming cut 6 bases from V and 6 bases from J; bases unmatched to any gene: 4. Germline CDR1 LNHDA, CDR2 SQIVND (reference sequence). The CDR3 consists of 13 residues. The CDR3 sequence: CASRTGWAGELFF. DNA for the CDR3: TGTGCCAGTAGGACAGGGTGGGCCGGGGAGCTGTTTTTT.

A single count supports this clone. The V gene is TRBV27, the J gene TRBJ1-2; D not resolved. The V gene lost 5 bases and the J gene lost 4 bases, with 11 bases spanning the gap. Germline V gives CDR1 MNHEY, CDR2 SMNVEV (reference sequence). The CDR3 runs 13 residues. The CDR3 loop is CASSPGPFYGYTF. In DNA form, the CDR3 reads TGTGCCAGCAGTCCCGGCCCTTTCTATGGCTACACCTTC.

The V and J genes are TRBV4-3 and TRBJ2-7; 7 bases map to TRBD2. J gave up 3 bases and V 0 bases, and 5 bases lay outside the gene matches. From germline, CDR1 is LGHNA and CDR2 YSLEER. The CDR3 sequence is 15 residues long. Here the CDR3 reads CASSQESRGVYEQYF. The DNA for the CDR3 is TGCGCCAGCAGCCAAGAAAGTCGGGGGGTCTACGAGCAGTACTTC.

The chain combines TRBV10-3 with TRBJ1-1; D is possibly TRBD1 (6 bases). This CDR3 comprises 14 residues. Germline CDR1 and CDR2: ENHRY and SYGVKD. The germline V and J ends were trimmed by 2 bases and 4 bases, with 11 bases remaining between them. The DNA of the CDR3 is TGTGCCATCAGTGAGGCCAGGGGCGGCACTGAAGCTTTCTTT. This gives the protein CAISEARGGTEAFF.

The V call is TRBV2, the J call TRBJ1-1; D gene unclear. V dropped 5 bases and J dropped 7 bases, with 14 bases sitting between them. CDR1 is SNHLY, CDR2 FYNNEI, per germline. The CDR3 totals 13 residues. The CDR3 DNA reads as TGTGCCAGCAGTTCCGAATTGGACGGTGAAGCTTTCTTT. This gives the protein CASSSELDGEAFF.

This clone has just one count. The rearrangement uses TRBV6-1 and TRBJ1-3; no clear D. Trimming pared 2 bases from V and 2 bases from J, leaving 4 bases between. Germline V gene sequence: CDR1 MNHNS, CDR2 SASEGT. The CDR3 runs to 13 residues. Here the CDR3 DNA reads TGTGCCAGCAGTGAACCCCCTGGAAACACCATATATTTT. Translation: CASSEPPGNTIYF.

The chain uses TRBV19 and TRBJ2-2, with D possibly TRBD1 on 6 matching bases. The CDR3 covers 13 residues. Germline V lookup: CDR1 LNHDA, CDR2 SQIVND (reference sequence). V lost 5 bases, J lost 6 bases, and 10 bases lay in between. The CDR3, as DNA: TGTGCCAGTAGTTTCACAGGGCCCGGGGAGCTGTTTTTT. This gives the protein CASSFTGPGELFF.

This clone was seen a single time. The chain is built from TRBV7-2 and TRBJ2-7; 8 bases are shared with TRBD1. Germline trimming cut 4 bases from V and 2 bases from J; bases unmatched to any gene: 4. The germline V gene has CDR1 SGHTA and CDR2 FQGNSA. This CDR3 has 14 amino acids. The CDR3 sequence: CASSSQGQAYEQYF. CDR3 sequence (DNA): TGTGCCAGCAGCTCCCAGGGACAGGCCTACGAGCAGTACTTC.

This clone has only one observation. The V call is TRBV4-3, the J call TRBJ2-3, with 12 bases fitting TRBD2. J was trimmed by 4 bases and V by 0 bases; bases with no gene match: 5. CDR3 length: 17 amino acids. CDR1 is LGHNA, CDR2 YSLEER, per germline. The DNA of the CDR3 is TGCGCCAGCAGCCAAGATTCGACTAGCGGGGGTGCAGATACGCAGTATTTT. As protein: CASSQDSTSGGADTQYF.

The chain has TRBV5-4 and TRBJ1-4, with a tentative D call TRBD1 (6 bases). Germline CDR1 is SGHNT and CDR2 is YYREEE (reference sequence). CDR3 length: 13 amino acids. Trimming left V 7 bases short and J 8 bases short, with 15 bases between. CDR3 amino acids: CASSSDRREKLFF. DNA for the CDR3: TGTGCCAGCTCCTCGGACAGAAGGGAAAAACTGTTTTTT.

CDR3: CASSLKQAGSGELFF. DNA of the CDR3: TGTGCCAGCAGCTTAAAACAGGCCGGATCCGGGGAGCTGTTTTTT. The gene calls are TRBV7-3 and TRBJ2-2; a possible D gene is TRBD1 (5 bases). Germline CDR1 and CDR2: SGHTA and FQGTGA. Trimming cost V 1 base and J 6 bases, with 12 bases left between them. The CDR3 totals 15 residues.

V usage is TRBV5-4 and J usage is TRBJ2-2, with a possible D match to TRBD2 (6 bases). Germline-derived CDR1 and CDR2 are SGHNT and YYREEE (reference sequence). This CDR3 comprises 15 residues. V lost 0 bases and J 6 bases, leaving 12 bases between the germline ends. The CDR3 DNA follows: TGTGCCAGCAGCTTGGCCGGGAGCCGGGCCGGGGAGCTGTTTTTT. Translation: CASSLAGSRAGELFF.

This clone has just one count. CDR3 protein: CASMSASGANVLTF. As DNA, the CDR3 is TGTGCCAGTATGAGTGCCTCTGGGGCCAACGTCCTGACTTTC. The chain links TRBV19 to TRBJ2-6; D remains unclear. The CDR3 totals 14 residues. From germline, CDR1 is LNHDA and CDR2 SQIVND (reference sequence). The V end lost 7 bases, the J end lost 0 bases, and 7 bases lay between the germline ends.

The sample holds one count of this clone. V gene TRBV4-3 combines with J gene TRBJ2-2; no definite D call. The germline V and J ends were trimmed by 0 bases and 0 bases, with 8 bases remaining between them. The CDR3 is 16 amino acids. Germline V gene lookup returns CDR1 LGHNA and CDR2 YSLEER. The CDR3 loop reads CASSQDSAANTGELFF. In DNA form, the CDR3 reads TGCGCCAGCAGCCAAGATTCGGCAGCGAACACCGGGGAGCTGTTTTTT.

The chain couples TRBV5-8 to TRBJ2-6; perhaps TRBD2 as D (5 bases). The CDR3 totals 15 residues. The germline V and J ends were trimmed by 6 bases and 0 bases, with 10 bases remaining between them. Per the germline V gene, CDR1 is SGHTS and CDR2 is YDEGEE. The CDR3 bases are TGTGCCAGCACCTGGAGGATCTCTGGGGCCAACGTCCTGACTTTC. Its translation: CASTWRISGANVLTF.

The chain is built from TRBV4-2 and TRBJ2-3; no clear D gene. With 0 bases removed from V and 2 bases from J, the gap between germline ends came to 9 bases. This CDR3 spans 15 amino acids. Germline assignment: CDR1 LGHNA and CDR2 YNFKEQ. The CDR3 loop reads CASSQETGYTDTQYF. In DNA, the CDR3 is TGTGCCAGCAGCCAAGAGACCGGATACACAGATACGCAGTATTTT.

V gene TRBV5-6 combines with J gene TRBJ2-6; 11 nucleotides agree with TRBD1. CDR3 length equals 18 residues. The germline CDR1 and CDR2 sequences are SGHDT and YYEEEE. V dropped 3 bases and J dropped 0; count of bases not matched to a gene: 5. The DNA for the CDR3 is TGTGCCAGCAGCTCAAGGACAGGGGGCGGCTCTGGGGCCAACGTCCTGACTTTC. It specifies CASSSRTGGGSGANVLTF. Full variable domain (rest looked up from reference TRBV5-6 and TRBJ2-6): DAGVTQSPTHLIKTRGQQVTLRCSPKSGHDTVSWYQQALGQGPQFIFQYYEEEERQRGNFPDRFSGHQFPNYSSELNVNALLLGDSALYLCASSSRTGGGSGANVLTFGAGSRLTVL.

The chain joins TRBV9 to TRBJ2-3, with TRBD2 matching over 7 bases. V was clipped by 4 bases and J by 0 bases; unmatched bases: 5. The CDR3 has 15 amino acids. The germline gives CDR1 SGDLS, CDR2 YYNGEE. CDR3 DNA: TGTGCCAGCAGCCTCTGGGGGGGGAGCACAGATACGCAGTATTTT. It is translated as CASSLWGGSTDTQYF. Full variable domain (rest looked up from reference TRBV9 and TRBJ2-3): DSGVTQTPKHLITATGQRVTLRCSPRSGDLSVYWYQQSLDQGLQFLIQYYNGEERAKGNILERFSAQQFPDLHSELNLSSLELGDSALYFCASSLWGGSTDTQYFGPGTRLTVL.

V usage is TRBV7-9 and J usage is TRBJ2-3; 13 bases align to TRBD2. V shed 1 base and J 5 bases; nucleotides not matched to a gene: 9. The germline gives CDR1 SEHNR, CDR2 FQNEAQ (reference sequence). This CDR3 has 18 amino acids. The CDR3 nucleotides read TGTGCCAGCAGCTTAGTGACCTCGTGGACTAGCGGGGGAGATACGCAGTATTTT. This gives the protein CASSLVTSWTSGGDTQYF.

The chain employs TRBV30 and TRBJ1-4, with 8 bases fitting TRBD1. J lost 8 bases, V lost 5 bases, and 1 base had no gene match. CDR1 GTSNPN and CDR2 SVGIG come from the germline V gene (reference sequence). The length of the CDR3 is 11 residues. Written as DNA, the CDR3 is TGTGCCTGGGGGGACAGGGAAAAACTGTTTTTT. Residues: CAWGDREKLFF.

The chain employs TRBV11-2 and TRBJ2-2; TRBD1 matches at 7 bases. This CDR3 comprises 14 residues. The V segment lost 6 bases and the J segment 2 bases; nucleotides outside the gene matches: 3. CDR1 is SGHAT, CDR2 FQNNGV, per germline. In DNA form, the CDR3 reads TGTGCCAGCAGTCGGGACAGAAACACCGGGGAGCTGTTTTTT. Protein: CASSRDRNTGELFF.